The 30 T cell receptor beta chains below come from one sample, sequenced in a study of cytomegalovirus exposure and HLA in healthy donors. The PCR contained 60 Vbeta and 13 Jbeta primers. This table comes from immunoSEQ multiplex PCR, and its TCRdb copy is limited to in-frame clones, with some not included. This table holds over 100,000 clones, 63% found once. Material: PBMCs. The receptors here all came from a human donor in good health.

The rearrangement joins TRBV6-5 to TRBJ1-5; a weak D match, TRBD1 (6 bases). V lost 6 bases to trimming and J lost 7 bases, with 16 bases between them. The CDR3 is 14 residues long. Germline V CDR1 and CDR2: MNHEY, SVGAGI. The CDR3 protein is CASSPTGTLQPQHF. The CDR3 nucleotides are TGTGCCAGCAGCCCTACAGGGACCCTACAGCCCCAGCATTTT.

The chain employs TRBV20-1 and TRBJ1-1, with D hard to call. The length of the CDR3 is 11 residues. Germline V CDR1 and CDR2: DFQATT, SNEGSKA (reference sequence). Trimming took 1 base from V and 9 from J, leaving 9 bases between them. This CDR3 is CSARGPGKAFF. CDR3 DNA sequence: TGCAGTGCTAGAGGTCCAGGTAAAGCTTTCTTT.

The J gene is TRBJ2-7, the V gene TRBV12-5, with 9 bases lining up with TRBD1. Germline V CDR1 and CDR2: LGHNT, FRNRAP. J gave up 3 bases and V 7 bases, and 4 bases lay outside the gene matches. The CDR3 is 13 residues long. The CDR3 coding sequence is TGTGCTAGTGCGGGGACAGGGCTCTACGAGCAGTACTTC. The encoded protein is CASAGTGLYEQYF.

The chain joins TRBV18 to TRBJ2-1; no clear D gene. From germline, CDR1 is KGHSH and CDR2 LQKENI. The ends were cut back, 5 bases at V and 7 bases at J, with 12 bases in the middle. CDR3 length equals 13 residues. This CDR3 is CASSLGRQNEQFF. The CDR3, as DNA: TGTGCCAGCTCATTGGGCCGCCAGAATGAGCAGTTCTTC. The full variable domain, its missing parts supplied by reference TRBV18 and TRBJ2-1, is NAGVMQNPRHLVRRRGQEARLRCSPMKGHSHVYWYRQLPEEGLKFMVYLQKENIIDESGMPKERFSAEFPKEGPSILRIQQVVRGDSAAYFCASSLGRQNEQFFGPGTRLTVL.

This rearrangement joins TRBV6-5 to TRBJ2-5, with 9 bases that match TRBD1. The J call could be wrong; TRBJ2-7 is a better fit for the DNA end. Germline values: CDR1 MNHEY, CDR2 SVGAGI. The CDR3 runs 15 residues. CDR3 nucleotides: TGTGCCAGCAGTTTTAGGGACAGGGTTTCTTACGAGCAGTACTTC. Protein product: CASSFRDRVSYEQYF.

The chain is built from TRBV11-2 and TRBJ1-1, with D uncertain. This CDR3 comprises 11 residues. Trimming removed 5 bases at V and 5 bases at J, with 6 bases between. Germline CDR1 is SGHAT and CDR2 is FQNNGV. DNA of the CDR3: TGTGCCAGCAGCGTAATGACTGAAGCTTTCTTT. Its protein product is CASSVMTEAFF.

This clone has only one observation. The chain recombines TRBV30 with TRBJ2-2, with D maybe TRBD2 (5 bases). This CDR3 region has 14 residues. The V gene lost 8 bases and the J gene lost 5 bases, with 18 bases spanning the gap. Germline assignment: CDR1 GTSNPN and CDR2 SVGIG (reference sequence). The CDR3 sequence is CAGGWMVGTGELFF. CDR3 in DNA: TGTGCCGGCGGGTGGATGGTAGGGACCGGGGAGCTGTTTTTT.

Turning to this clone: At the DNA level, this CDR3 is encoded by other sequences in the same sample as well. The chain combines TRBV7-9 with TRBJ2-7, with 8 bases matching TRBD2. This CDR3 has 14 residues. V dropped 5 bases and J dropped 1; count of bases not matched to a gene: 4. Germline CDR1 SEHNR, CDR2 FQNEAQ (reference sequence). CDR3 in amino acids: CASSPSGSSYEQYF. Written as DNA, the CDR3 is TGTGCCAGCAGCCCCAGCGGGAGTTCCTACGAGCAGTACTTC.

The CDR3 DNA is TGTGCCAGCAGGGGTAGCGGGAAGGCGGGCGGGGAGCTGTTTTTT. It yields the protein CASRGSGKAGGELFF. This rearrangement joins TRBV27 to TRBJ2-2; 8 bases match TRBD2. V lost 6 bases, J lost 7 bases, and 10 bases stayed unmatched. CDR3 size: 15 residues. Germline-derived CDR1 and CDR2 are MNHEY and SMNVEV (reference sequence).

The chain joins TRBV30 to TRBJ2-1; 9 bases map to TRBD2. The CDR3 runs to 13 residues. Germline values: CDR1 GTSNPN, CDR2 SVGIG (reference sequence). The V and J ends lost 4 bases and 9 bases, in that order; junction bases with no gene match: 7. DNA of the CDR3: TGTGCCTGGAATAGCGGGAGCAGGGGTGAGCAGTTCTTC. As protein: CAWNSGSRGEQFF. The complete variable domain, with remaining parts taken from reference TRBV30 and TRBJ2-1, reads SQTIHQWPATLVQPVGSPLSLECTVEGTSNPNLYWYRQAAGRGLQLLFYSVGIGQISSEVPQNLSASRPQDRQFILSSKKLLLSDSGFYLCAWNSGSRGEQFFGPGTRLTVL.

V and J are TRBV18 and TRBJ2-5; 10 bases are a match to TRBD2. The CDR3 is 15 residues long. The ends lost 3 bases at V and 5 bases at J; junction bases unmatched: 6. Germline V gene lookup returns CDR1 KGHSH and CDR2 LQKENI. CDR3 loop: CASSPSGLAEETQYF. DNA for the CDR3: TGTGCCAGCTCACCTTCCGGACTAGCGGAGGAGACCCAGTACTTC.

The chain is built from TRBV28 and TRBJ1-4; D may be TRBD1 (6 bases). CDR3 length: 14 amino acids. Trimming took off 5 bases at V and 6 bases at J, with 13 bases between the two ends. The V gene's germline CDR1 is MDHEN and CDR2 SYDVKM. The CDR3 sequence: CASSQTGDYEKLFF. CDR3 sequence (DNA): TGTGCCAGCAGTCAGACAGGTGACTATGAAAAACTGTTTTTT. The whole variable domain, remainder taken from reference TRBV28 and TRBJ1-4, is DVKVTQSSRYLVKRTGEKVFLECVQDMDHENMFWYRQDPGLGLRLIYFSYDVKMKEKGDIPEGYSVSREKKERFSLILESASTNQTSMYLCASSQTGDYEKLFFGSGTQLSVL.

This clone has a handful of counts. The chain links TRBV6-1 to TRBJ2-7; 12 nucleotides line up with TRBD1. Germline V gene data show CDR1 as MNHNS and CDR2 as SASEGT. The length of the CDR3 is 15 residues. J gave up 3 bases and V 3 bases, and 3 bases lay outside the gene matches. Here the CDR3 reads CASSEGQGASYEQYF. The CDR3, as DNA: TGTGCCAGCAGTGAGGGACAGGGGGCTAGCTACGAGCAGTACTTC.

The count of this clone is one. The chain employs TRBV4-1 and TRBJ2-1; 7 nucleotides agree with TRBD2. V gave up 1 base and J gave up 15 bases; unmatched junction bases: 15. Germline CDR1 and CDR2: MGHRA and YSYEKL. The CDR3 loop spans 15 amino acids. The CDR3 loop is CASSQVTTSANSLFF. The CDR3 DNA is TGCGCCAGCAGCCAAGTAACTACTAGCGCCAACTCTCTGTTCTTC.

J is TRBJ2-2 and V is TRBV5-4, with D maybe TRBD2 (6 bases). Germline V CDR1 and CDR2: SGHNT, YYREEE (reference sequence). The V end was cut by 1 base, the J end by 3 bases, with 19 bases between. The CDR3 spans 18 residues. The CDR3 DNA is TGTGCCAGCAGCTTGACTATGGCGGGGAATAGGGACACCGGGGAGCTGTTTTTT. Translated: CASSLTMAGNRDTGELFF.

The table lists this clone with a few counts. V and J are TRBV7-2 and TRBJ2-2; the D is unclear. The CDR3 length is 14 residues. The V end lost 0 bases, the J end lost 0 bases, and 2 bases lay between the germline ends. CDR1 SGHTA and CDR2 FQGNSA come from the germline V gene. The CDR3 reads CASSLAANTGELFF. The CDR3 nucleotides are TGTGCCAGCAGCTTAGCCGCGAACACCGGGGAGCTGTTTTTT.

The chain combines TRBV11-3 with TRBJ2-1; no firm D call. V was trimmed by 5 bases and J by 0 bases, leaving 11 bases between them. Germline CDR1 and CDR2: SGHNT and YENEEA. The CDR3 has 15 residues. The CDR3 loop is CASSKSLSSYNEQFF. CDR3 nucleotides: TGTGCCAGCAGCAAGAGTCTAAGCTCCTACAATGAGCAGTTCTTC.

As to this clone: Other DNA sequences in this sample translate to the same CDR3. The chain joins TRBV7-9 to TRBJ2-7; 9 bases are shared with TRBD1. The V segment lost 5 bases and the J segment 1 base; nucleotides outside the gene matches: 3. The germline V gene encodes CDR1 SEHNR and CDR2 FQNEAQ (reference sequence). There are 14 residues in the CDR3. The chain's CDR3 is CASSTGTGSYEQYF. CDR3 coding DNA: TGTGCCAGCAGCACGGGGACAGGGTCCTACGAGCAGTACTTC.

This clone was seen more than once but under ten times. CDR3 protein: CASSQGPSGYTDTQYF. In DNA, the CDR3 is TGCGCCAGCAGCCAAGGCCCTAGCGGATACACAGATACGCAGTATTTT. This rearrangement joins TRBV4-1 to TRBJ2-3; 7 bases match TRBD2. The CDR3 is 16 residues long. J was trimmed by 2 bases and V by 1 base; bases with no gene match: 6. CDR1 is MGHRA, CDR2 YSYEKL, per germline.

The sample holds a few counts of this clone. V and J are TRBV10-1 and TRBJ1-5; 9 bases match TRBD1. Trimming removed 5 bases from V and 4 bases from J; junction bases left unmatched: 9. Per germline, CDR1 WNHNN and CDR2 SYGVQD (reference sequence). This CDR3 spans 16 amino acids. The CDR3 DNA follows: TGCGCCAGCAGTCGGGACAGGGTGAGGTTGAATCAGCCCCAGCATTTT. Its protein is CASSRDRVRLNQPQHF.

This chain joins TRBV5-6 and TRBJ2-2; 8 bases fit TRBD1. The CDR3 has 16 amino acids. V shed 5 bases and J 7 bases; nucleotides not matched to a gene: 13. Germline V gene lookup returns CDR1 SGHDT and CDR2 YYEEEE. The CDR3 sequence: CASRIARRGPVGELFF. The CDR3 nucleotides are TGTGCCAGCAGGATAGCCCGCAGGGGGCCTGTCGGGGAGCTGTTTTTT.

The rearrangement joins TRBV7-9 to TRBJ2-2, with TRBD2 matching over 7 bases. The CDR3 spans 15 residues. V lost 0 bases and J lost 5; bases outside the gene matches: 3. Germline-derived CDR1 and CDR2 are SEHNR and FQNEAQ (reference sequence). The CDR3 here is CASSLAVAGTGELFF. The CDR3 DNA reads as TGTGCCAGCAGCTTAGCGGTAGCGGGTACCGGGGAGCTGTTTTTT.

The V call is TRBV25-1, the J call TRBJ1-5, with 9 bases lining up with TRBD1. The CDR3 is made up of 17 amino acids. J was trimmed by 5 bases and V by 4 bases; bases with no gene match: 12. Germline values: CDR1 MGHDK, CDR2 SYGVNS. The CDR3 DNA reads TGTGCCAGCAGTGGGGACAGGGATCCAGGTCTCGATCAGCCCCAGCATTTT. Translating it yields CASSGDRDPGLDQPQHF.

The chain is built from TRBV4-1 and TRBJ2-1; TRBD2 agrees at 13 bases. The CDR3 runs to 18 residues. V gave up 1 base and J gave up 2 bases; unmatched junction bases: 5. Germline V CDR1 and CDR2: MGHRA, YSYEKL. CDR3 in DNA: TGCGCCAGCAGCCAAGTTCTTGGGACTAGCGGGGCCTACAATGAGCAGTTCTTC. Translating gives CASSQVLGTSGAYNEQFF.

There are a few counts of this clone. This chain uses TRBV27 with TRBJ2-1; 8 nucleotides align to TRBD1. The CDR3 is 12 amino acids. In germline, CDR1 is MNHEY, CDR2 SMNVEV (reference sequence). Trimming cost V 8 bases and J 9 bases; bases outside gene matches: 6. CDR3 residues: CASSQGESEQFF. The DNA of the CDR3 is TGTGCCAGCTCACAGGGGGAGAGTGAGCAGTTCTTC.

J is TRBJ2-3 and V is TRBV9; 8 positions match TRBD1. The V gene end was trimmed by 0 bases and the J gene end by 3 bases; junction bases not matched to a gene: 6. CDR3 length equals 16 residues. Germline V gives CDR1 SGDLS, CDR2 YYNGEE. CDR3 in amino acids: CASSVGQGRATDTQYF. CDR3 DNA sequence: TGTGCCAGCAGCGTAGGACAGGGGCGAGCAACAGATACGCAGTATTTT.

V gene TRBV19 combines with J gene TRBJ1-4; D remains ambiguous. V lost 2 bases to trimming and J lost 4 bases, with 14 bases between them. The germline gives CDR1 LNHDA, CDR2 SQIVND (reference sequence). The CDR3 runs to 16 residues. CDR3 DNA sequence: TGTGCCAGTAGTATAAATAGAGGGTTTGGTAATGAAAAACTGTTTTTT. Translation gives CASSINRGFGNEKLFF.

This clone was seen a handful of times. The V gene is TRBV5-8, the J gene TRBJ1-5, with TRBD1 identical over 7 bases. Per germline, CDR1 SGHTS and CDR2 YDEGEE. Trimming at V came to 4 bases and at J to 8 bases, leaving 12 bases not matched to a gene. This CDR3 is built from 15 residues. The CDR3 sequence: CASSQGQKIFEPQHF. CDR3 DNA: TGTGCCAGCAGCCAGGGACAGAAGATATTTGAGCCCCAGCATTTT.

The chain links TRBV7-2 to TRBJ2-1; D not resolved. CDR1 is SGHTA and CDR2 is FQGNSA in the germline V gene. CDR3 length: 14 residues. Trimming cost V 2 bases and J 4 bases, with 9 bases left between them. CDR3 residues: CASSLLSEYNEQFF. CDR3 bases: TGTGCCAGCAGCTTACTTAGTGAGTACAATGAGCAGTTCTTC.

The chain joins TRBV27 to TRBJ2-1; 11 nucleotides line up with TRBD2. V lost 7 bases, J lost 7 bases, and 12 bases stayed unmatched. Germline CDR1 reads MNHEY; CDR2 reads SMNVEV (reference sequence). This CDR3 has 16 residues. CDR3: CASTGTSGRSWNEQFF. In nucleotides, the CDR3 is TGTGCCAGCACCGGGACTAGCGGTCGGTCATGGAATGAGCAGTTCTTC.